This T cell receptor beta chain was sequenced during a study of blood T cell repertoires in COVID-19. Study as a whole: Samples representing acute and convalescent COVID-19 were sourced from the United States, Italy and Spain. The cDNA or gDNA used as material had been derived from T cells, B-cell-depleted T cells, or PBMCs.

The authors' processing: Amplification with reference gene primers provided the estimates of nucleated cell counts. Sequencing used immunoSEQ multiplex PCR; TCRdb keeps in-frame clones, though not all of them. V and J calls and clone size are those listed in that table; D and trimming were worked out from the DNA. The sample yields roughly 100,000 clones, just over 90% seen once. This CDR3 is built from 14 residues. V was cut by 1 base and J by 0 bases, with 4 bases left in between. Per the germline V gene, CDR1 is SGHKS and CDR2 is YYEKEE (reference sequence). The sequenced sample consisted of peripheral blood. V usage is TRBV5-5 and J usage is TRBJ1-4; no firm D call. This TCR was sampled from a woman in her 50s in a cohort sampled during active COVID-19. CDR3 amino acids: CASSLLATNEKLFF. CDR3 nucleotides: TGTGCCAGCAGCTTGTTAGCAACTAATGAAAAACTGTTTTTT.